This TCR beta chain was captured in a study of blood T cell repertoires in COVID-19. TCRdb's table, derived via immunoSEQ multiplex PCR, lists solely in-frame clones and lacks some. The profile covers a few hundred thousand clones, with 86% appearing a single time and around 2% taken by the ten largest. Germline V gives CDR1 MDHEN, CDR2 SYDVKM. This CDR3 region has 13 residues. Trimming at V came to 7 bases and at J to 8 bases, leaving 9 bases not matched to a gene. The chain combines TRBV28 with TRBJ1-2; TRBD1 matches at 8 bases. The sample taken for sequencing was peripheral blood. The sequence was collected from a man younger than 45 who had recovered from COVID-19. The CDR3 nucleotides are TGTGCCAGCATAACCGGGACAGGATACGGCTACACCTTC. It codes for CASITGTGYGYTF.